Listed below are T cell receptor beta chains from one sample, sequenced in a study of blood T cell repertoires in COVID-19. TCRdb's copy holds only in-frame clones and misses some; the assay was immunoSEQ multiplex PCR. The sample yields approximately 170,000 clones, 80% to 85% seen once. Sample: peripheral blood. The receptors derive from a woman in her 70s with COVID-19, enrolled during active disease. CDR3s include the opening cysteine and the closing phenylalanine or tryptophan. D genes are given only for firm matches. Size is stated for part of the rows, as once, few or many counts, or as a class when the clone is expanded.

J,D,V,size,CDR3,DNA
TRBJ1-4,TRBD1,TRBV7-9,-,CASSIKLGDRGEKLFF,TGTGCCAGCAGCATAAAACTTGGGGACAGGGGTGAAAAACTGTTTTTT
TRBJ2-1,TRBD2,TRBV24-1,-,CATSETSLAGAAEQFF,TGTGCCACCAGTGAAACCTCCCTAGCGGGAGCGGCTGAGCAGTTCTTC
TRBJ1-1,TRBD1,TRBV28,-,CASRRPDRQNTEAFF,TGTGCCAGCAGGCGCCCGGACAGGCAGAACACTGAAGCTTTCTTT
TRBJ1-2,TRBD1,TRBV28,few,CASDTGGYGYTF,TGTGCCAGCGATACAGGGGGCTATGGCTACACCTTC
TRBJ2-7,TRBD1,TRBV2,-,CASLRDRTSYEQYF,TGTGCCAGTCTCCGGGACAGGACCTCCTACGAGCAGTACTTC
TRBJ1-2,TRBD1,TRBV10-3,-,CAISEGTGRDYGYTF,TGTGCCATCAGTGAGGGGACAGGGAGAGACTATGGCTACACCTTC
TRBJ2-7,-,TRBV28,-,CASSLGLNSYEQYF,TGTGCCAGCAGTTTAGGGCTGAACTCCTACGAGCAGTACTTC
TRBJ1-4,-,TRBV29-1,few,CSVKQHSREKLFF,TGCAGCGTAAAACAGCATTCACGTGAAAAACTGTTTTTT
TRBJ1-4,-,TRBV29-1,-,CSVGAGGGEKLFF,TGCAGCGTTGGTGCGGGGGGTGGTGAAAAACTGTTTTTT
TRBJ2-7,-,TRBV7-2,-,CASSLLGREYEQYF,TGTGCCAGCAGCTTACTCGGCAGGGAATACGAGCAGTACTTC
TRBJ1-4,-,TRBV6-5,-,CASSYEGGAGEKLFF,TGTGCCAGCAGTTACGAGGGGGGGGCCGGTGAAAAACTGTTTTTT
TRBJ1-5,-,TRBV5-1,-,CASSPDSYNQPQHF,TGCGCCAGCAGCCCGGACAGCTACAATCAGCCCCAGCATTTT
TRBJ1-5,TRBD1,TRBV27,few,CASSLGQGGNQPQHF,TGTGCCAGCAGTTTAGGACAGGGTGGTAATCAGCCCCAGCATTTT
TRBJ1-1,TRBD1,TRBV5-6,-,CASTRRGTGMNTEAFF,TGTGCCAGCACTCGGCGGGGGACAGGTATGAACACTGAAGCTTTCTTT
TRBJ2-7,TRBD1,TRBV7-2,-,CASSYISTGGSYEQYF,TGTGCCAGCAGCTATATCTCGACAGGGGGTTCCTACGAGCAGTACTTC
TRBJ1-2,-,TRBV27,-,CASSPRRRGGDGYTF,TGTGCCAGCAGCCCTAGACGCCGGGGGGGAGATGGCTACACCTTC
TRBJ2-2,TRBD1,TRBV3-1/TRBV3-2,-,CASSDRGSTGELFF,TGTGCCAGCAGTGACAGGGGAAGTACCGGGGAGCTGTTTTTT
TRBJ1-3,-,TRBV6-5,-,CASSSGSGNTIYF,TGTGCCAGCAGTTCAGGGTCTGGAAACACCATATATTTT
TRBJ2-3,-,TRBV5-1,-,CASSLDVGGGTDTQYF,TGCGCCAGCAGCTTGGATGTTGGCGGGGGCACAGATACGCAGTATTTT
TRBJ2-1,TRBD2,TRBV5-1,-,CASSFGGRALMGNEQFF,TGCGCCAGCAGCTTCGGCGGGAGGGCCTTGATGGGAAATGAGCAGTTCTTC
TRBJ2-5,-,TRBV7-9,-,CASSLAVLAGGQETQYF,TGTGCCAGCAGCTTAGCGGTTCTCGCGGGCGGCCAAGAGACCCAGTACTTC
TRBJ1-5,-,TRBV4-3,-,CASSQGRDQPQHF,TGCGCCAGCAGCCAAGGGAGGGATCAGCCCCAGCATTTT
TRBJ2-2,TRBD2,TRBV19,-,CASSIDRRLAGSTGELFF,TGTGCCAGTAGTATAGATCGCCGACTAGCGGGTAGTACCGGGGAGCTGTTTTTT
TRBJ1-1,-,TRBV3-1/TRBV3-2,-,CASSQDRLFTEAFF,TGTGCCAGCAGCCAAGATAGACTATTCACTGAAGCTTTCTTT
TRBJ1-1,-,TRBV4-2,few,CASSPRDTNTEAFF,TGTGCCAGCAGCCCTAGGGACACGAACACTGAAGCTTTCTTT